These 20 T cell receptor beta chains came from one sample sequenced in a study of T cells in Graves' hyperthyroidism and ophthalmopathy. Researchers took RNA transcripts and amplified the TCR beta CDR3 regions from them. A set of HTBI primers served as the primers for a first-round RT-PCR of the TCR CDR3. One entry per CDR3 protein, called by TCRdb with MiXCR from the multiplex PCR reads. The sample lists roughly 570,000 distinct CDR3 sequences, just over 45% seen once, with 15% to 20% in the top ten. What was sequenced was peripheral blood or thyroid tissue (not recorded which). These receptors all come from an adult woman with Graves' disease, either hyperthyroidism or ophthalmopathy (not recorded which).

This chain uses TRBV24-1 with TRBJ2-2; 12 bases align to TRBD2. Germline CDR1 KGHDR, CDR2 SFDVKD. The CDR3 extends over 16 amino acids. V gave up 1 base and J gave up 8 bases; unmatched junction bases: 4. This CDR3 reads CATSDFGLAGSGELFF. The CDR3 DNA reads as TGTGCCACCAGTGATTTTGGACTAGCGGGATCGGGGGAGCTGTTTTTT.

The rearrangement uses TRBV12-3 or TRBV12-4 and TRBJ2-7; D is possibly TRBD2 (6 bases). This CDR3 contains 14 residues. The germline V and J ends were trimmed by 5 bases and 6 bases, with 17 bases remaining between them. The DNA for the CDR3 is TGTGCCAGCAGTGACCTACGTGCGGGAACCGAGCAGTACTTC. Protein sequence: CASSDLRAGTEQYF.

At least ten counts were recorded for this clonotype. The rearrangement joins TRBV10-3 to TRBJ2-7; no clear D gene. V dropped 3 bases and J dropped 3 bases, with 9 bases sitting between them. The CDR3 consists of 13 residues. CDR1 is ENHRY and CDR2 is SYGVKD in the germline V gene. The CDR3, as DNA: TGTGCCATCAGTGAAGTTAGATACTACGAGCAGTACTTC. Amino acids: CAISEVRYYEQYF.

The chain employs TRBV14 and TRBJ2-5, with D possibly TRBD1 on 6 matching bases. V gave up 4 bases and J gave up 10 bases, with 19 bases separating them. The CDR3 consists of 14 residues. Germline CDR1 and CDR2: SGHDN and FVKESK. CDR3 nucleotides: TGTGCCAGCAGCCCTACAGGGCCCACCGGGGTCCAGTACTTC. This translates into CASSPTGPTGVQYF.

This clonotype occurred once. V usage is TRBV7-9 and J usage is TRBJ2-1; the D gene is possibly TRBD2 (6 bases). Germline V gives CDR1 SEHNR, CDR2 FQNEAQ (reference sequence). The germline V and J ends were trimmed by 6 bases and 6 bases, with 15 bases remaining between them. This CDR3 has 14 amino acids. CDR3 nucleotide sequence: TGTGCCAGCAGGTTTAACCGGGACTCCAATGAGCAGTTCTTC. This encodes CASRFNRDSNEQFF.

In its sample, this clonotype was seen many times. This rearrangement joins TRBV4-1 to TRBJ1-5, with unresolved D. Trimming removed 1 base at V and 2 bases at J, with 15 bases between. Germline V gene sequence: CDR1 MGHRA, CDR2 YSYEKL. The CDR3 loop spans 17 amino acids. The CDR3 nucleotides read TGCGCCAGCAGCCAAGGTCGAAGGGAGGGAGGCAATCAGCCCCAGCATTTT. Translation: CASSQGRREGGNQPQHF.

This sequence joins TRBV9 and TRBJ1-1; D is perhaps TRBD1 (5 bases). The CDR3 totals 14 residues. The V end lost 4 bases, the J end lost 4 bases, and 14 bases lay between the germline ends. CDR1 and CDR2 from the germline V gene are SGDLS and YYNGEE. CDR3 amino acids: CASSPNWGGTEAFF. CDR3 DNA sequence: TGTGCCAGCAGCCCCAACTGGGGGGGCACTGAAGCTTTCTTT.

This clonotype was picked up one time. The germline gene is not matched at one end of the junction; a read error may be the cause. CDR3 DNA: TGCGCCAGCAGCCAGTGGTACTACGGGGACTCCCAAGAGACCCAGTACTTC. Its translation: CASSQWYYGDSQETQYF. V and J are TRBV7-9 and TRBJ2-5, with a tentative D call TRBD2 (6 bases). The CDR3 contains 17 residues. The V gene's germline CDR1 is SEHNR and CDR2 FQNEAQ (reference sequence). The variable domain in full, with the rest retrieved from reference TRBV7-9 and TRBJ2-5, is DTGVSQNPRHKITKRGQNVTFRCDPISEHNRLYWYRQTLGQGPEFLTYFQNEAQLEKSRLLSDRFSAERPKGSFSTLEIQRTEQGDSAMYLCASSQWYYGDSQETQYFGPGTRLLVL.

This chain joins TRBV7-9 and TRBJ1-2; D gene unclear. This CDR3 comprises 13 residues. Between the trimmed V and J ends, which lost 2 bases and 7 bases, there was a span of 11 bases. Germline V gives CDR1 SEHNR, CDR2 FQNEAQ (reference sequence). CDR3 sequence (DNA): TGTGCCAGCAGCTTATATTCCGGGCGTGGCTACACCTTC. This encodes CASSLYSGRGYTF.

This clonotype was seen repeatedly, ten times or more. The chain has TRBV12-3 or TRBV12-4 and TRBJ1-5, with D unclear. Trimming left V 3 bases short and J 7 bases short, with 10 bases between. The CDR3 length is 13 residues. The CDR3 nucleotides read TGTGCCAGCAGTTTGAAGGGCGGCCAGCCCCAGCATTTT. This translates into CASSLKGGQPQHF.

This chain connects TRBV7-8 to TRBJ2-5, with D maybe TRBD2 (5 bases). The CDR3 length is 14 residues. CDR1 is SGHVS and CDR2 is FQNEAQ in the germline V gene. Between the trimmed V and J ends, which lost 3 bases and 1 base, there was a span of 9 bases. CDR3 loop: CASSFSAVQETQYF. In DNA form, the CDR3 reads TGTGCCAGCAGCTTCTCAGCGGTCCAAGAGACCCAGTACTTC. Complete variable domain (other parts from reference TRBV7-8 and TRBJ2-5): GAGVSQSPRYKVAKRGQDVALRCDPISGHVSLFWYQQALGQGPEFLTYFQNEAQLDKSGLPSDRFFAERPEGSVSTLKIQRTQQEDSAVYLCASSFSAVQETQYFGPGTRLLVL.

The table lists this clonotype with a few counts. This chain joins TRBV7-9 and TRBJ1-5, with D possibly matching TRBD1 (5 bases). The CDR3 is made up of 13 amino acids. Germline V lookup: CDR1 SEHNR, CDR2 FQNEAQ (reference sequence). Trimming removed 4 bases from V and 7 bases from J, with 11 bases in between. CDR3: CASSSPRVQPQHF. DNA for the CDR3: TGTGCCAGCAGCTCGCCCAGGGTCCAGCCCCAGCATTTT.

A remark on this clonotype: A read error is possible here, since a much larger clone lies one base away. The V call is TRBV5-1, the J call TRBJ2-2; D may be TRBD1 (5 bases). The CDR3 is 14 amino acids. CDR1 SGHRS and CDR2 YFSETQ come from the germline V gene. CDR3 loop: CVSSLGLGTGELFF. CDR3 sequence (DNA): TGCGTCAGCAGCTTGGGGCTGGGGACCGGGGAGCTGTTTTTT.

This sequence joins TRBV20-1 and TRBJ2-5; D is possibly TRBD2 (6 bases). The end of the DNA is better explained by TRBJ2-1, so the J call may be wrong. Germline V CDR1 and CDR2: DFQATT, SNEGSKA (reference sequence). CDR3 length equals 15 residues. DNA for the CDR3: TGCAGTGCCGACCCCCCGGGACTGGGGGACAATGAGCAGTTCTTC. Its translation is CSADPPGLGDNEQFF.

This chain joins TRBV7-2 and TRBJ1-1; TRBD1 aligns across 9 bases. V gave up 5 bases and J gave up 5 bases; unmatched junction bases: 6. Germline CDR1 is SGHTA and CDR2 is FQGNSA. The CDR3 has 14 amino acids. The CDR3 coding sequence is TGTGCCAGCAGCAGCCGGACAGGGGCTACTGAAGCTTTCTTT. Translating gives CASSSRTGATEAFF.

The chain carries TRBV7-9 and TRBJ2-7; 7 bases match TRBD1. The junction had 12 bases not matched to a gene; V was cut back by 5 bases and J by 8 bases. The length of the CDR3 is 14 residues. Germline lookup yields CDR1 SEHNR and CDR2 FQNEAQ (reference sequence). The DNA of the CDR3 is TGTGCCAGCAGCCCACGGGACAGCCGAAGTAAGCAGTACTTC. Its translation is CASSPRDSRSKQYF.

V is TRBV7-9 and J is TRBJ1-2; the D gene is possibly TRBD1 (5 bases). CDR3 length: 14 residues. Germline CDR1 SEHNR, CDR2 FQNEAQ (reference sequence). Trimming removed 6 bases from V and 6 bases from J, with 17 bases in between. The CDR3 loop reads CASSYDSTGDGYTF. The CDR3 DNA is TGTGCCAGCAGTTACGACAGCACGGGGGATGGCTACACCTTC.

V is TRBV20-1 and J is TRBJ2-7; D is tentatively TRBD1 or TRBD2 (5 bases each). The CDR3 has 8 residues. CDR1 is DFQATT and CDR2 is SNEGSKA in the germline V gene (reference sequence). This CDR3 is CSASTGQV. DNA for the CDR3: TGCAGTGCTTCAACGGGGCAGGTC.

V is TRBV15 and J is TRBJ1-5, with D tentatively TRBD1 (5 bases). Between the trimmed V and J ends, which lost 0 bases and 6 bases, there was a span of 12 bases. Germline V gives CDR1 LNHNV, CDR2 YYDKDF (reference sequence). The CDR3 extends over 15 amino acids. The CDR3 spells CATSRDIPRGQPQHF. The CDR3, as DNA: TGTGCCACCAGCAGAGATATTCCAAGGGGTCAGCCCCAGCATTTT. The full variable domain, rest sourced from reference TRBV15 and TRBJ1-5, is DAMVIQNPRYQVTQFGKPVTLSCSQTLNHNVMYWYQQKSSQAPKLLFHYYDKDFNNEADTPDNFQSRRPNTSFCFLDIRSPGLGDTAMYLCATSRDIPRGQPQHFGDGTRLSIL.

This clonotype appeared many times. In DNA, the CDR3 is TGTGCCTCGCAGACAGGGGCACGCTCTGGGGCCAACGTCCTGACTTTC. The encoded protein is CASQTGARSGANVLTF. The chain links TRBV19 to TRBJ2-6; 8 nucleotides align to TRBD1. The CDR3 spans 16 residues. Germline V gene data show CDR1 as LNHDA and CDR2 as SQIVND (reference sequence). With V trimmed by 11 bases and J by 0 bases, 9 bases remained unmatched.